The clone carrying this T cell receptor beta chain was detected once. Its antigen remains unidentified. Germline V CDR1 and CDR2: SEHNR, FQNEAQ (reference sequence). Trimming took 4 bases from V and 8 from J; bases not matched to a gene: 12. The CDR3 contains 17 residues. Here immunoSEQ multiplex PCR was the method, and the copy in TCRdb shows in-frame clones only, minus some. The table lists approximately 200,000 clones, 93% of them singletons. The entry originates in a study of T cell responses to AZD1222 COVID-19 vaccine. General study findings and limits: Seropositive status at baseline applied to only 6 or 7 AZD1222 recipients.

Material: peripheral blood, obtained 28 days after the second AZD1222 dose. The gene calls are TRBV7-9 and TRBJ2-1; 12 nucleotides match TRBD1. The receptor was derived from an adult who received the AZD1222 COVID-19 vaccine. CDR3 in amino acids: CASSSSGGDRGRDEQFF. CDR3 DNA: TGTGCCAGCAGCTCCTCCGGCGGGGACAGGGGGCGGGATGAGCAGTTCTTC.